The T cell receptor beta chain under discussion was sequenced for a study of T cell responses to AZD1222 COVID-19 vaccine. Data came from immunoSEQ multiplex PCR; TCRdb stores just in-frame clones and leaves some out. Among approximately 150,000 clones listed, around nine tenths were seen once. Trimming took 3 bases from V and 7 from J, leaving 9 bases between them. This CDR3 region has 12 residues. CDR1 is KGHSH, CDR2 LQKENI, per germline. This clone was found once. Antigen specificity is unknown. Overall study results and limits: Nearly half of spike-specific TCRs reportedly target variant regions that are unmutated in the B.1.351 and B.1.1.7 variants. There were mostly white British donors and more females than males, and clonal diversity was possibly underestimated.

The sequence came from an adult in good health. The material was peripheral blood, obtained on day 0 of AZD1222 vaccination. The genes are TRBV18 and TRBJ1-2; no clear D. The CDR3 DNA sequence: TGTGCCAGCTCACCGGGAGTGGGTGGCTACACCTTC. Protein: CASSPGVGGYTF.